The rows below give T cell receptor beta chains drawn from one sample of a study of PD-1 blockade in classical Hodgkin lymphoma. Clones were read by immunoSEQ multiplex PCR, and TCRdb kept only the in-frame ones, dropping some. The repertoire includes around 99,000 clones, roughly four fifths of them detected once, and 16% sits in the top ten. Material: peripheral blood mononuclear cells (PBMCs), obtained before the second cycle of nivolumab. The receptors were sampled from a human donor with classical Hodgkin lymphoma. The CDR3 runs from the conserved cysteine through the conserved F or W. The D gene is left open where the match is weak.

J: TRBJ2-1
V: TRBV10-3
D: -
CDR3: CAISESVLGQFF

J: TRBJ2-1
V: TRBV19
D: -
CDR3: CASTPYGQSSLDEQFF

J: TRBJ1-5
V: TRBV2
D: TRBD1
CDR3: CASSRDRYQPQHF

J: TRBJ2-7
V: TRBV27
D: TRBD2
CDR3: CASRLPAGEVSYEQYF

J: TRBJ2-1
V: TRBV4-1
D: -
CDR3: CASSQLPPPGVSYNEQFF

J: TRBJ1-2
V: TRBV30
D: -
CDR3: CAWSWVEDYGYTF

J: TRBJ1-1
V: TRBV27
D: TRBD1
CDR3: CASSLKGGATEAFF

J: TRBJ2-3
V: TRBV11-2
D: -
CDR3: CASSLEGQPATITDTQYF

J: TRBJ1-1
V: TRBV2
D: -
CDR3: CASSDELTTPRAFF

J: TRBJ2-1
V: TRBV18
D: -
CDR3: CASSPTQAASYNEQFF

J: TRBJ2-7
V: TRBV5-1
D: -
CDR3: CASSLAPNPPYEQYF

J: TRBJ2-1
V: TRBV2
D: TRBD2
CDR3: CAMTLAGEGDEQFF

J: TRBJ2-5
V: TRBV7-6
D: -
CDR3: CASSPRFGETQYF

J: TRBJ1-1
V: TRBV19
D: -
CDR3: CASGLNTEAFF

J: TRBJ2-1
V: TRBV5-1
D: TRBD2
CDR3: CASSPGTSYNEQFF

J: TRBJ1-3
V: TRBV6-5
D: -
CDR3: CASSYGQTGNTIYF

J: TRBJ2-1
V: TRBV29-1
D: TRBD1
CDR3: CSVELRGLDGNEQFF

J: TRBJ1-2
V: TRBV11-2
D: -
CDR3: CASSLGLGIPGGYTF

J: TRBJ2-7
V: TRBV5-1
D: -
CDR3: CASTVGGRAYEQYF

J: TRBJ1-2
V: TRBV7-2
D: -
CDR3: CASSPLTANYGYTF

J: TRBJ2-5
V: TRBV5-4
D: -
CDR3: CASSYRLGEETQYF

J: TRBJ2-3
V: TRBV2
D: -
CDR3: CASSVEGEDTQYF

J: TRBJ2-1
V: TRBV7-9
D: -
CDR3: CASSLALATYNEQFF

J: TRBJ2-1
V: TRBV9
D: -
CDR3: CASSVGGSGRNEQFF

J: TRBJ1-2
V: TRBV30
D: -
CDR3: CAWSVQLHYGYTF

J: TRBJ2-4
V: TRBV29-1
D: -
CDR3: CSVHAKNIQYF

J: TRBJ2-6
V: TRBV7-6
D: -
CDR3: CASSLVVTGANVLTF

J: TRBJ1-1
V: TRBV4-2
D: -
CDR3: CASSQGDGQPNTEAFF

J: TRBJ2-7
V: TRBV7-2
D: TRBD1
CDR3: CASSLAGTGVRYEQYF

J: TRBJ1-1
V: TRBV5-1
D: TRBD1
CDR3: CASSLAARGGTEAFF

J: TRBJ2-3
V: TRBV2
D: -
CDR3: CASSVGDTQYF

J: TRBJ2-5
V: TRBV19
D: -
CDR3: CASSISLRHNAQYF

J: -
V: TRBV5-1
D: TRBD2
CDR3: CASSGLLAGRYEQYF

J: TRBJ1-1
V: TRBV6-1
D: -
CDR3: CASSEARWGQTEAFF

J: TRBJ2-7
V: TRBV7-9
D: -
CDR3: CASTYGGGVYEQYF

J: TRBJ1-2
V: TRBV2
D: -
CDR3: CASRPPDSLGYGYTF

J: TRBJ2-2
V: TRBV6-1
D: -
CDR3: CASSPTQGGELFF

J: TRBJ2-3
V: TRBV2
D: TRBD1
CDR3: CASRFPRDRNTDTQYF

J: TRBJ1-1
V: TRBV9
D: TRBD1
CDR3: CASRAEQGKAFF

J: TRBJ2-1
V: TRBV9
D: TRBD2
CDR3: CASGAGAAPNEQFF

J: TRBJ1-5
V: TRBV19
D: -
CDR3: CASSIVAGGNQPQHF